This TCR beta chain was profiled in a study of cytomegalovirus exposure and HLA in healthy donors. Amplification used 60 Vbeta primers and 13 Jbeta primers. Some clones are missing from TCRdb's copy, which holds only in-frame ones; the method was immunoSEQ multiplex PCR. The sample holds around 100,000 clones, under 85% seen once. The CDR3 runs 12 residues. The germline gives CDR1 SGHKS, CDR2 YYEKEE (reference sequence). The V gene end was trimmed by 3 bases and the J gene end by 5 bases; junction bases not matched to a gene: 0. Of note for this clone: The CDR3 end shows no conserved phenylalanine or tryptophan, and so a read error is likely.

This TCR came from a woman aged 40 to 55 in good health and CMV-seronegative. The chain employs TRBV5-5 and TRBJ1-2; the match to TRBD1 covers 8 bases. The source material was PBMCs. CDR3 in DNA: TGTGCCAGCAGCTGGACAGGGTATGGCTACACCCTC. The encoded protein is CASSWTGYGYTL.